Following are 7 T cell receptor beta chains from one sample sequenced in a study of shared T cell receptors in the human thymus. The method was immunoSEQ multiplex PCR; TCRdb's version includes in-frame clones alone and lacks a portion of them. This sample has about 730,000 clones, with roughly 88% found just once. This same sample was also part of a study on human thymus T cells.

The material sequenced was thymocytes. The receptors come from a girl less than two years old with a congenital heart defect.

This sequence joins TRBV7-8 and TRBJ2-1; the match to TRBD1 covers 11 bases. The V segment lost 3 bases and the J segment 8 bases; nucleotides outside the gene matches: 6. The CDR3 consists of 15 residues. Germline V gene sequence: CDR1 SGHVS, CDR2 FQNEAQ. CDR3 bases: TGTGCCAGCAGCTTCCGGGACAGGGGGATCGATGAGCAGTTCTTC. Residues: CASSFRDRGIDEQFF.

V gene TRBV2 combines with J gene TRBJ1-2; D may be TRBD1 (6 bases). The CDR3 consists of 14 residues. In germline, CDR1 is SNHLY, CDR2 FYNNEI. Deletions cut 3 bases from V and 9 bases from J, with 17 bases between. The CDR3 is CASSEGGLIVRYTF. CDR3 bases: TGTGCCAGCAGTGAGGGGGGGCTAATCGTGCGCTACACCTTC.

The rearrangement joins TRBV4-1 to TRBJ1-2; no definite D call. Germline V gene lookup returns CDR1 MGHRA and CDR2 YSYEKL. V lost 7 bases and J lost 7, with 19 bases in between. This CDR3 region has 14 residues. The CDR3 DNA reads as TGCGCCAGCACCTACCGACCCGGGTGTCGTGGCTACACCTTC. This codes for CASTYRPGCRGYTF.

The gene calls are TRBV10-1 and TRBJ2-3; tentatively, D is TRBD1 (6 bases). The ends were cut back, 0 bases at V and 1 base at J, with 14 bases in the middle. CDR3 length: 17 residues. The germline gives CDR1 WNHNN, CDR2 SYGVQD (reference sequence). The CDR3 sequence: CASSESGSRGGTDTQYF. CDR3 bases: TGCGCCAGCAGTGAGTCAGGGTCCAGGGGCGGCACAGATACGCAGTATTTT.

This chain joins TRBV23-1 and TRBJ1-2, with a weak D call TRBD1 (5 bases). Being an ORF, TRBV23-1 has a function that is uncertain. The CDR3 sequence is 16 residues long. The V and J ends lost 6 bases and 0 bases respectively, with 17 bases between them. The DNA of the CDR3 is TGCGCCAGCAGCCCGTCCTCCAGGGTTCCTAACTATGGCTACACCTTC. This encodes CASSPSSRVPNYGYTF.

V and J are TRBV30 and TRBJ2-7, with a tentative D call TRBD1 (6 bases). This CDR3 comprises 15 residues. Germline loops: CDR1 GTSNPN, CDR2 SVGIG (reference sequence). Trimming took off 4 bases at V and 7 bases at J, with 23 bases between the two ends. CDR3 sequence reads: CAWKEVGAPSPEQYF. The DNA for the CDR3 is TGTGCCTGGAAAGAAGTGGGGGCCCCTTCGCCGGAGCAGTACTTC.

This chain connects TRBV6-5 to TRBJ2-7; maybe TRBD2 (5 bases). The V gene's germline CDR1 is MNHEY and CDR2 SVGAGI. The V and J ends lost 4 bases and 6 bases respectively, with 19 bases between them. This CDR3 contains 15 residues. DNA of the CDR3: TGTGCCAGCAGTTTCGGTTCAGGCCAAGAGGGCGAGCAGTACTTC. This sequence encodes CASSFGSGQEGEQYF.